Shown below are 24 T cell receptor beta chains from a single sample sequenced in a study of shared clonotypes between healthy human individuals. Clones were read by immunoSEQ multiplex PCR, and TCRdb kept only the in-frame ones, dropping some. The repertoire has 2 million to 2.5 million clones, over 85% of them found once; the top ten carry more than 0.35%. The sample consisted of naive CD4+ T cells from PBMCs. Subset meaning: CD45RA+ positively selected. These receptors were taken from a man aged 18 to 29 in good health. Some clones in this sample may be carry-over from other donors' samples.

The rearrangement links TRBV30 to TRBJ1-3; D gene unclear. The germline V gene has CDR1 GTSNPN and CDR2 SVGIG (reference sequence). This CDR3 is built from 13 residues. Between the trimmed V and J ends, which lost 2 bases and 4 bases, there was a span of 9 bases. CDR3 nucleotide sequence: TGTGCCTGGAGTCCCGTGACGGGAAACACCATATATTTT. Translated: CAWSPVTGNTIYF. The full variable domain, completed using reference TRBV30 and TRBJ1-3, is SQTIHQWPATLVQPVGSPLSLECTVEGTSNPNLYWYRQAAGRGLQLLFYSVGIGQISSEVPQNLSASRPQDRQFILSSKKLLLSDSGFYLCAWSPVTGNTIYFGEGSWLTVV.

This chain links TRBV28 with TRBJ2-1, with 9 bases fitting TRBD2. The V gene's germline CDR1 is MDHEN and CDR2 SYDVKM. V dropped 10 bases and J dropped 8; count of bases not matched to a gene: 24. This CDR3 is built from 18 residues. CDR3 sequence reads: CATSRGGAAKLGSHEQFF. As DNA, the CDR3 is TGTGCCACATCTCGCGGGGGGGCGGCAAAGCTGGGGTCCCATGAGCAGTTCTTC.

This clone appeared once. The chain carries TRBV6-5 and TRBJ1-1, with a tentative D call TRBD1 (6 bases). Per the germline V gene, CDR1 is MNHEY and CDR2 is SVGAGI. V dropped 6 bases and J dropped 4 bases, with 15 bases sitting between them. CDR3 length equals 14 residues. The CDR3 nucleotides are TGTGCCAGCAGCCCAAGGGGCAGGGGCACTGAAGCTTTCTTT. This codes for CASSPRGRGTEAFF.

This clone was recorded a few times. The chain employs TRBV28 and TRBJ1-1; unclear D gene. This CDR3 has 14 residues. The germline gives CDR1 MDHEN, CDR2 SYDVKM. Trimming removed 3 bases at V and 2 bases at J, with 10 bases between. The CDR3 loop is CASSLGFPNTEAFF. The CDR3 nucleotides are TGTGCCAGCAGTTTGGGGTTTCCTAACACTGAAGCTTTCTTT.

The chain couples TRBV30 to TRBJ1-6, with 8 bases matching TRBD1. Trimming cost V 0 bases and J 8 bases; bases outside gene matches: 3. CDR3 size: 14 residues. Per germline, CDR1 GTSNPN and CDR2 SVGIG (reference sequence). CDR3 loop: CAWSVVQGDSPLHF. CDR3 nucleotides: TGTGCCTGGAGTGTCGTACAGGGGGATTCACCCCTCCACTTT. Combining the CDR3 with reference TRBV30 and TRBJ1-6 gives the whole variable domain SQTIHQWPATLVQPVGSPLSLECTVEGTSNPNLYWYRQAAGRGLQLLFYSVGIGQISSEVPQNLSASRPQDRQFILSSKKLLLSDSGFYLCAWSVVQGDSPLHFGNGTRLTVT.

The genes are TRBV27 and TRBJ2-5, with D perhaps TRBD1 (6 bases). This CDR3 has 15 residues. Germline CDR1 reads MNHEY; CDR2 reads SMNVEV (reference sequence). V was clipped by 6 bases and J by 1 base, with 15 bases between them. The CDR3 is CASSPIGQIQETQYF. As DNA, the CDR3 is TGTGCCAGCAGCCCCATAGGACAGATCCAAGAGACCCAGTACTTC.

This clone was recorded once. The V and J genes are TRBV5-1 and TRBJ2-3; possibly TRBD2 for D (5 bases). CDR3 length equals 15 residues. The germline V and J ends were trimmed by 0 bases and 9 bases, with 17 bases remaining between them. Germline V gene lookup returns CDR1 SGHRS and CDR2 YFSETQ. The CDR3 spells CASSLEAQTGETQYF. CDR3 bases: TGCGCCAGCAGCTTGGAAGCACAAACTGGGGAGACGCAGTATTTT.

This clone was observed a single time. The chain has TRBV5-1 and TRBJ1-1; 7 bases fit TRBD1. The CDR3 consists of 16 residues. CDR1 and CDR2 (germline): SGHRS, YFSETQ. Germline trimming cut 0 bases from V and 6 bases from J; bases unmatched to any gene: 11. CDR3 loop: CASSLGAKGAQAEAFF. The DNA for the CDR3 is TGCGCCAGCAGCTTGGGCGCTAAGGGGGCGCAAGCTGAAGCTTTCTTT.

This chain connects TRBV2 to TRBJ2-3, with TRBD1 matching over 10 bases. Looked up from germline, CDR1 is SNHLY and CDR2 is FYNNEI. The CDR3 is made up of 15 amino acids. The V gene end was trimmed by 4 bases and the J gene end by 3 bases; junction bases not matched to a gene: 4. The CDR3 sequence: CASSGGQGRTDTQYF. CDR3 bases: TGTGCCAGCAGTGGGGGACAGGGGAGGACAGATACGCAGTATTTT. Based on the CDR3 plus reference TRBV2 and TRBJ2-3, the full variable domain is EPEVTQTPSHQVTQMGQEVILRCVPISNHLYFYWYRQILGQKVEFLVSFYNNEISEKSEIFDDQFSVERPDGSNFTLKIRSTKLEDSAMYFCASSGGQGRTDTQYFGPGTRLTVL.

The chain has TRBV2 and TRBJ1-1; a possible D gene is TRBD1 (6 bases). The V gene lost 6 bases and the J gene lost 1 base, with 12 bases spanning the gap. This CDR3 region has 14 residues. Germline CDR1 reads SNHLY; CDR2 reads FYNNEI. The CDR3 sequence is CASSTGTKNTEAFF. DNA for the CDR3: TGTGCCAGCAGCACCGGGACAAAGAACACTGAAGCTTTCTTT.

Comments on this clone: The same CDR3 can be traced to other DNA sequences in this sample. The V and J genes are TRBV5-1 and TRBJ2-2, with unresolved D. V lost 2 bases and J 5 bases, leaving 7 bases between the germline ends. CDR1 and CDR2 (germline): SGHRS, YFSETQ. The CDR3 loop spans 13 amino acids. The CDR3 loop reads CASSFRGTGELFF. CDR3 nucleotide sequence: TGCGCCAGCAGCTTCCGCGGAACCGGGGAGCTGTTTTTT.

This clone showed up just once. The rearrangement uses TRBV6-5 and TRBJ1-1, with D perhaps TRBD1 (5 bases). This CDR3 contains 13 residues. Per germline, CDR1 MNHEY and CDR2 SVGAGI. The V gene lost 6 bases and the J gene lost 1 base, with 9 bases spanning the gap. CDR3 nucleotide sequence: TGTGCCAGCAGAAGACAGACGAACACTGAAGCTTTCTTT. This encodes CASRRQTNTEAFF.

The V gene is TRBV18, the J gene TRBJ2-5; 12 nucleotides line up with TRBD2. This CDR3 has 17 amino acids. Germline V gives CDR1 KGHSH, CDR2 LQKENI. The J segment lost 4 bases and the V segment lost 2 bases, leaving 8 bases of the junction unmatched. The CDR3 DNA sequence: TGTGCCAGCTCACCAATGAAGACTAGCGGGAGTTCAGAGACCCAGTACTTC. This codes for CASSPMKTSGSSETQYF.

The chain employs TRBV15 and TRBJ2-2; 9 positions match TRBD2. V trimming: 1 base; J trimming: 8 bases; junction bases outside the gene matches: 5. Germline CDR1 reads LNHNV; CDR2 reads YYDKDF (reference sequence). CDR3 length equals 15 residues. Here the CDR3 DNA reads TGTGCCACCAGCAGAGTCGGGACTAGCAATGGGGAGCTGTTTTTT. Its protein product is CATSRVGTSNGELFF.

The chain uses TRBV2 and TRBJ1-3; possibly TRBD1 for D (5 bases). CDR3 length equals 15 residues. CDR1 is SNHLY and CDR2 is FYNNEI in the germline V gene. The ends were cut back, 8 bases at V and 0 bases at J, with 14 bases in the middle. For the CDR3, the DNA is TGTGCCAGCGGGGGAGGTCAGAGCTCTGGAAACACCATATATTTT. Its translation: CASGGGQSSGNTIYF.

The V call is TRBV4-2, the J call TRBJ2-3; D not resolved. Germline V gene data show CDR1 as LGHNA and CDR2 as YNFKEQ. Trimming pared 4 bases from V and 2 bases from J, leaving 10 bases between. CDR3 length: 14 amino acids. The CDR3 reads CASSRDESTDTQYF. CDR3 coding DNA: TGTGCCAGCAGCCGCGACGAGTCCACAGATACGCAGTATTTT.

The chain employs TRBV15 and TRBJ1-4; D might be TRBD1 (5 bases). The CDR3 spans 16 residues. CDR1 LNHNV and CDR2 YYDKDF come from the germline V gene (reference sequence). V was shortened by 0 bases and J by 6 bases, with 14 bases between the two germline ends. The DNA of the CDR3 is TGTGCCACCAGCAGAGAATGGGGCAGTACCCATGAAAAACTGTTTTTT. Translated: CATSREWGSTHEKLFF.

The CDR3 sequence: CASSLVLPPNEQFF. DNA for the CDR3: TGTGCCAGCAGCTTGGTTCTACCGCCCAATGAGCAGTTCTTC. The chain couples TRBV5-6 to TRBJ2-1; D remains unclear. V was shortened by 0 bases and J by 6 bases, with 10 bases between the two germline ends. The CDR3 has 14 amino acids. Germline values: CDR1 SGHDT, CDR2 YYEEEE.

This rearrangement joins TRBV7-9 to TRBJ2-2; D is uncertain. Trimming took off 5 bases at V and 4 bases at J, with 14 bases between the two ends. Germline V gene sequence: CDR1 SEHNR, CDR2 FQNEAQ (reference sequence). The CDR3 extends over 15 amino acids. This CDR3 is CASSKGGRGTGELFF. The CDR3 coding sequence is TGTGCCAGCAGCAAAGGTGGGCGAGGCACCGGGGAGCTGTTTTTT.

The gene calls are TRBV11-2 and TRBJ1-1; D call uncertain. CDR3 size: 14 residues. V lost 2 bases, J lost 4 bases, and 11 bases lay in between. Germline V gene data show CDR1 as SGHAT and CDR2 as FQNNGV. The CDR3 nucleotides read TGTGCCAGCAGCTTAAGTCTAGGGAGCACTGAAGCTTTCTTT. Residues: CASSLSLGSTEAFF.

A word on this clone: Within the sample, other DNA sequences also encode this same CDR3. The chain carries TRBV30 and TRBJ2-5; 8 nucleotides align to TRBD2. The CDR3 consists of 13 residues. Germline CDR1 is GTSNPN and CDR2 is SVGIG (reference sequence). V trimming: 2 bases; J trimming: 5 bases; junction bases outside the gene matches: 4. The chain's CDR3 is CAWSTGGRETQYF. Written as DNA, the CDR3 is TGTGCCTGGAGTACAGGCGGGAGGGAGACCCAGTACTTC.

The J gene is TRBJ2-7, the V gene TRBV11-2, with 12 positions matching TRBD2. The ends lost 4 bases at V and 2 bases at J; junction bases unmatched: 12. Germline loops: CDR1 SGHAT, CDR2 FQNNGV. The CDR3 runs 18 residues. The CDR3 here is CASSSSPLTSGRAYEQYF. CDR3 nucleotide sequence: TGTGCCAGCAGCTCTTCACCTTTGACTAGCGGGAGAGCCTACGAGCAGTACTTC.

The V call is TRBV5-4, the J call TRBJ2-5; 10 bases agree with TRBD1. Trimming took 4 bases from V and 7 from J; bases not matched to a gene: 4. Looked up from germline, CDR1 is SGHNT and CDR2 is YYREEE (reference sequence). The CDR3 has 13 amino acids. DNA of the CDR3: TGTGCCAGCAGCGTCGGACAGGGGGTGACCCAGTACTTC. It yields the protein CASSVGQGVTQYF.

The chain has TRBV29-1 and TRBJ2-1; no reliable D call. The CDR3 contains 13 residues. Germline values: CDR1 SQVTM, CDR2 ANQGSEA. V shed 6 bases and J shed 12 bases, with 21 bases lying between them. The CDR3 region is CSVLPQASSGQFF. CDR3 DNA: TGCAGCGTCCTGCCTCAAGCTTCTTCTGGGCAGTTCTTC.